This TCR beta chain was sequenced for a study of cytomegalovirus exposure and HLA in healthy donors. Method: immunoSEQ multiplex PCR; TCRdb's copy keeps in-frame clones and lacks some. The table has approximately 98,000 clones, around 95% seen once; the top ten hold 0.67%. Looked up from germline, CDR1 is MGHRA and CDR2 is YSYEKL. CDR3 length: 15 amino acids. V was clipped by 0 bases and J by 7 bases, with 15 bases between them. Sequencing input: PBMCs. The clonotype comes from a woman under 30 in good health and CMV-seronegative. The chain employs TRBV4-1 and TRBJ1-1, with no clear D. In nucleotides, the CDR3 is TGCGCCAGCAGCCAAGATGACCTTGCGGGGTATGAAGCTTTCTTT. This translates into CASSQDDLAGYEAFF.